This T cell receptor (beta chain) was sequenced during a study of regulatory T cells in long-lasting Graves disease. Only a few counts were recorded for this clonotype. Its antigen remains unknown. Indicated time point: persistent/refractory GD, antithyroid drugs over 5 years with positive TRAb. From RNA extracted from PBMCs, the TCR library was made. Study-wide points: Persistent Graves' patients showed a TCR diversity that was lower than that of newly diagnosed ones.

To make TCR beta libraries, researchers used iRepertoire HTBI primers and Arm-PCR of CDR3 regions. MiXCR, applied by TCRdb to the multiplex PCR reads, yields one record per CDR3 protein. The profile covers under 450,000 distinct CDR3 sequences, with less than 25% appearing a single time and around 24% taken by the ten largest. Trimming took off 6 bases at V and 4 bases at J, with 12 bases between the two ends. The CDR3 totals 13 residues. Per the germline V gene, CDR1 is DFQATT and CDR2 is SNEGSKA (reference sequence). Sequences were derived from peripheral blood mononuclear cells (PBMCs), sampled when the disease was refractory, from a patient treated with antithyroid drugs. The clonotype originates from a female donor with Graves disease. The V call is TRBV20-1, the J call TRBJ2-2, with D tentatively TRBD1 (5 bases). The DNA for the CDR3 is TGCAGTGCAGAGACAGAACGCACCGGGGAGCTGTTTTTT. It translates to CSAETERTGELFF.